Listed below are T cell receptor beta chains from one sample, sequenced in a study of T cell repertoires in cytomegalovirus infection. TCRdb processed the reads anew with MiXCR; each CDR3 protein has one entry. The table includes around 450,000 distinct CDR3 sequences, around 10% detected once. Sequenced input: PBMCs. All receptors derive from a human donor in good health (CMV status not recorded). Some clones in this sample may be carry-over from other donors' samples. The CDR3 runs from the conserved cysteine through the conserved F or W. Fields, in order: J gene, D gene, clone size, V gene, CDR3 length, CDR3 protein, CDR3 DNA. D genes are given only for firm matches. Not all rows give a size; the values are once, few, many and, for expanded clones, a class.

J gene: TRBJ1-6
D gene: NA
clone size: many
V gene: TRBV12-3/TRBV12-4
CDR3 length: 13
CDR3 protein: CASRWSEDSPLHF
CDR3 DNA: TGTGCCAGCAGATGGTCAGAGGACTCACCCCTCCACTTT

J gene: TRBJ1-3
D gene: NA
clone size: many
V gene: TRBV5-4
CDR3 length: 14
CDR3 protein: CASSLGQGGNTIYF
CDR3 DNA: TGTGCCAGCAGCTTGGGGCAGGGTGGAAACACCATATATTTT

J gene: TRBJ2-2
D gene: TRBD2
clone size: many
V gene: TRBV19
CDR3 length: 16
CDR3 protein: CASSIGGGSRGGELFF
CDR3 DNA: TGTGCCAGTAGTATAGGCGGCGGGAGCCGTGGCGGGGAGCTGTTTTTT

J gene: TRBJ1-1
D gene: NA
clone size: NA
V gene: TRBV20-1
CDR3 length: 14
CDR3 protein: CSARGEVAYTEAFF
CDR3 DNA: TGCAGTGCGAGGGGGGAAGTTGCCTACACTGAAGCTTTCTTT

J gene: TRBJ2-4
D gene: NA
clone size: few
V gene: TRBV5-8
CDR3 length: 13
CDR3 protein: CASILRAENIQYF
CDR3 DNA: TGTGCCAGCATCCTCAGGGCTGAAAACATTCAGTACTTC

J gene: TRBJ2-4
D gene: TRBD1
clone size: many
V gene: TRBV18
CDR3 length: 15
CDR3 protein: CASSPPGTGKNIQYF
CDR3 DNA: TGTGCCAGCTCACCACCCGGGACAGGGAAAAACATTCAGTACTTC

J gene: TRBJ1-1
D gene: NA
clone size: many
V gene: TRBV9
CDR3 length: 13
CDR3 protein: CASSVQGETEAFF
CDR3 DNA: TGTGCCAGCAGCGTTCAAGGGGAAACTGAAGCTTTCTTT

J gene: TRBJ2-6
D gene: NA
clone size: many
V gene: TRBV6-2/TRBV6-3
CDR3 length: 15
CDR3 protein: CASRPDHSGANVLTF
CDR3 DNA: TGTGCCAGCAGACCCGACCACTCTGGGGCCAACGTCCTGACTTTC

J gene: TRBJ1-6
D gene: NA
clone size: few
V gene: TRBV14
CDR3 length: 15
CDR3 protein: CASSQGGVGNVPLHF
CDR3 DNA: TGTGCCAGCAGCCAAGGAGGGGTCGGTAATGTACCCCTCCACTTT

J gene: TRBJ2-2
D gene: TRBD2
clone size: many
V gene: TRBV7-3
CDR3 length: 16
CDR3 protein: CASSTLAGVDPGELFF
CDR3 DNA: TGTGCCAGCAGCACACTAGCGGGAGTAGACCCCGGGGAGCTGTTTTTT

J gene: TRBJ2-1
D gene: TRBD1
clone size: many
V gene: TRBV29-1
CDR3 length: 11
CDR3 protein: CSDGTGSEQFF
CDR3 DNA: TGCAGCGACGGGACAGGGAGTGAGCAGTTCTTC

J gene: TRBJ2-1
D gene: NA
clone size: many
V gene: TRBV7-2
CDR3 length: 18
CDR3 protein: CASSPQGGAAGANNEQFF
CDR3 DNA: TGTGCCAGCAGCCCCCAGGGGGGCGCGGCGGGAGCCAACAATGAGCAGTTCTTC

J gene: TRBJ2-7
D gene: NA
clone size: many
V gene: TRBV7-9
CDR3 length: 15
CDR3 protein: CASSLVGSGTGEQYF
CDR3 DNA: TGTGCCAGCAGCTTAGTTGGATCAGGGACCGGCGAGCAGTACTTC

J gene: TRBJ2-3
D gene: NA
clone size: few
V gene: TRBV2
CDR3 length: 12
CDR3 protein: CASIGGTDTQYF
CDR3 DNA: TGTGCCAGCATTGGGGGTACAGATACGCAGTATTTT

J gene: TRBJ2-7
D gene: TRBD2
clone size: many
V gene: TRBV5-4
CDR3 length: 17
CDR3 protein: CASSSDPGLPDSYEQYF
CDR3 DNA: TGTGCCAGCAGCTCAGACCCGGGACTACCAGACTCCTACGAGCAGTACTTC

J gene: TRBJ2-7
D gene: NA
clone size: many
V gene: TRBV28
CDR3 length: 15
CDR3 protein: CASSQPGPLTYEQYF
CDR3 DNA: TGTGCCAGCAGTCAACCGGGACCCCTCACCTACGAGCAGTACTTC

J gene: TRBJ1-1
D gene: TRBD1
clone size: many
V gene: TRBV28
CDR3 length: 17
CDR3 protein: CASSLPGQGVGFTEAFF
CDR3 DNA: TGTGCCAGCAGCCTACCGGGACAGGGGGTTGGTTTTACTGAAGCTTTCTTT

J gene: TRBJ2-7
D gene: TRBD2
clone size: many
V gene: TRBV10-3
CDR3 length: 17
CDR3 protein: CAISESTGGGRAYEQYF
CDR3 DNA: TGTGCCATCAGTGAGTCGACGGGGGGCGGGAGGGCGTACGAGCAGTACTTC

J gene: TRBJ2-2
D gene: NA
clone size: NA
V gene: TRBV6-1
CDR3 length: 12
CDR3 protein: CASLGGTGELFF
CDR3 DNA: TGTGCCAGCCTTGGGGGGACCGGGGAGCTGTTTTTT

J gene: TRBJ2-7
D gene: TRBD2
clone size: NA
V gene: TRBV6-1
CDR3 length: 15
CDR3 protein: CASSSLAVDVYEQYF
CDR3 DNA: TGTGCCAGCAGCAGTCTAGCGGTTGATGTCTACGAGCAGTACTTC

J gene: TRBJ1-2
D gene: NA
clone size: once
V gene: TRBV20-1
CDR3 length: 16
CDR3 protein: CSARDPRGVGNYGYTF
CDR3 DNA: TGCAGTGCTAGAGATCCCCGCGGGGTTGGGAACTATGGCTACACCTTC

J gene: TRBJ2-7
D gene: NA
clone size: many
V gene: TRBV28
CDR3 length: 12
CDR3 protein: CASGGPSYEQYF
CDR3 DNA: TGTGCCAGCGGGGGGCCCTCCTACGAGCAGTACTTC

J gene: TRBJ2-2
D gene: NA
clone size: many
V gene: TRBV7-2
CDR3 length: 15
CDR3 protein: CASSLFGRDTGELFF
CDR3 DNA: TGTGCCAGCAGCTTATTCGGGAGAGACACCGGGGAGCTGTTTTTT

J gene: TRBJ2-1
D gene: NA
clone size: many
V gene: TRBV7-3
CDR3 length: 13
CDR3 protein: CASAADLYNEQFF
CDR3 DNA: TGTGCCAGCGCAGCAGACCTCTACAATGAGCAGTTCTTC

J gene: TRBJ1-1
D gene: NA
clone size: many
V gene: TRBV5-1
CDR3 length: 15
CDR3 protein: CASSLTRQLNTEAFF
CDR3 DNA: TGCGCCAGCAGCCTGACGCGACAACTGAACACTGAAGCTTTCTTT

J gene: TRBJ2-7
D gene: TRBD1
clone size: NA
V gene: TRBV11-2
CDR3 length: 14
CDR3 protein: CASSGWDRTYEQYF
CDR3 DNA: TGTGCCAGCAGCGGCTGGGACAGGACCTACGAGCAGTACTTC

J gene: TRBJ1-5
D gene: TRBD1
clone size: NA
V gene: TRBV19
CDR3 length: 13
CDR3 protein: CASEGQGNQPQHF
CDR3 DNA: TGTGCCAGTGAGGGACAGGGCAATCAGCCCCAGCATTTT

J gene: TRBJ1-2
D gene: NA
clone size: many
V gene: TRBV12-3/TRBV12-4
CDR3 length: 14
CDR3 protein: CASSLNRGGDGYTF
CDR3 DNA: TGTGCCAGCAGTTTAAACCGGGGTGGGGATGGCTACACCTTC

J gene: TRBJ2-7
D gene: NA
clone size: many
V gene: TRBV4-2
CDR3 length: 14
CDR3 protein: CASSQERSPYEQYF
CDR3 DNA: TGTGCCAGCAGCCAAGAAAGGAGCCCCTACGAGCAGTACTTC

J gene: TRBJ2-1
D gene: NA
clone size: few
V gene: TRBV2
CDR3 length: 12
CDR3 protein: CASRPPYNEQFF
CDR3 DNA: TGTGCCAGCAGGCCTCCCTACAATGAGCAGTTCTTC

J gene: TRBJ1-2
D gene: NA
clone size: many
V gene: TRBV7-9
CDR3 length: 14
CDR3 protein: CASSADPDNYGYTF
CDR3 DNA: TGTGCCAGCAGCGCGGACCCGGATAACTATGGCTACACCTTC

J gene: TRBJ2-1
D gene: NA
clone size: many
V gene: TRBV7-3
CDR3 length: 15
CDR3 protein: CASSLRRGALNEQFF
CDR3 DNA: TGTGCCAGCAGCCTACGGAGGGGGGCGCTTAATGAGCAGTTCTTC

J gene: TRBJ2-2
D gene: NA
clone size: many
V gene: TRBV6-1
CDR3 length: 13
CDR3 protein: CASRGVGTGELFF
CDR3 DNA: TGTGCCAGCCGAGGGGTCGGCACCGGGGAGCTGTTTTTT

J gene: TRBJ2-1
D gene: NA
clone size: many
V gene: TRBV10-3
CDR3 length: 13
CDR3 protein: CAISESARDEQFF
CDR3 DNA: TGTGCCATCAGTGAGTCGGCCCGGGATGAGCAGTTCTTC

J gene: TRBJ2-5
D gene: TRBD2
clone size: many
V gene: TRBV10-3
CDR3 length: 16
CDR3 protein: CAISDPGLAGRETQYF
CDR3 DNA: TGTGCCATCAGTGACCCTGGACTAGCGGGACGAGAGACCCAGTACTTC

J gene: TRBJ2-4
D gene: NA
clone size: NA
V gene: TRBV18
CDR3 length: 16
CDR3 protein: CASSLRDGLAKNIQYF
CDR3 DNA: TGTGCCAGCTCACTCCGGGACGGACTAGCCAAAAACATTCAGTACTTC

J gene: TRBJ2-7
D gene: NA
clone size: many
V gene: TRBV6-1
CDR3 length: 13
CDR3 protein: CASSQQRYYEQYF
CDR3 DNA: TGTGCCAGCAGTCAGCAGAGATACTACGAGCAGTACTTC

J gene: TRBJ2-5
D gene: NA
clone size: NA
V gene: TRBV20-1
CDR3 length: 15
CDR3 protein: CSALPRGSAGETQYF
CDR3 DNA: TGCAGTGCTCTACCCCGAGGGTCAGCAGGAGAGACCCAGTACTTC

J gene: TRBJ2-7
D gene: NA
clone size: many
V gene: TRBV5-4
CDR3 length: 17
CDR3 protein: CASSLDLRPGRDSEQYF
CDR3 DNA: TGTGCCAGCAGCTTGGATCTGCGGCCAGGGCGAGATAGCGAGCAGTACTTC

J gene: TRBJ1-4
D gene: TRBD1
clone size: NA
V gene: TRBV29-1
CDR3 length: 13
CDR3 protein: CSGTGTANEKLFF
CDR3 DNA: TGCAGCGGCACCGGGACAGCTAATGAAAAACTGTTTTTT

J gene: TRBJ1-3
D gene: NA
clone size: many
V gene: TRBV29-1
CDR3 length: 12
CDR3 protein: CSGGISGNTIYF
CDR3 DNA: TGCAGCGGGGGCATCTCTGGAAACACCATATATTTT

J gene: TRBJ1-2
D gene: NA
clone size: few
V gene: TRBV6-2/TRBV6-3
CDR3 length: 15
CDR3 protein: CASSYLDRYNYGYTF
CDR3 DNA: TGTGCCAGCAGTTACCTAGACAGGTATAACTATGGCTACACCTTC

J gene: TRBJ2-1
D gene: NA
clone size: few
V gene: TRBV12-3/TRBV12-4
CDR3 length: 15
CDR3 protein: CASSFSGAPDNEQFF
CDR3 DNA: TGTGCCAGCAGTTTCTCGGGGGCCCCCGACAATGAGCAGTTCTTC

J gene: TRBJ1-4
D gene: NA
clone size: many
V gene: TRBV7-8
CDR3 length: 13
CDR3 protein: CASSLGSREKLFF
CDR3 DNA: TGTGCCAGCAGCTTAGGGTCCCGCGAAAAACTGTTTTTT

J gene: TRBJ2-3
D gene: TRBD2
clone size: many
V gene: TRBV6-2/TRBV6-3
CDR3 length: 14
CDR3 protein: CASSPGTSGGQGYF
CDR3 DNA: TGTGCCAGCAGTCCTGGGACTAGCGGGGGTCAGGGGTATTTT

J gene: TRBJ1-4
D gene: NA
clone size: few
V gene: TRBV10-3
CDR3 length: 13
CDR3 protein: CAMGAGVNEKLFF
CDR3 DNA: TGTGCCATGGGGGCAGGAGTCAATGAAAAACTGTTTTTT

J gene: TRBJ2-1
D gene: TRBD2
clone size: many
V gene: TRBV5-6
CDR3 length: 17
CDR3 protein: CASSWGTSGGLYNEQFF
CDR3 DNA: TGTGCCAGCAGCTGGGGGACTAGCGGGGGCCTCTACAATGAGCAGTTCTTC

J gene: TRBJ1-6
D gene: TRBD1
clone size: few
V gene: TRBV4-2
CDR3 length: 16
CDR3 protein: CASSQDTTGGYPPLHF
CDR3 DNA: TGTGCCAGCAGCCAAGATACGACAGGGGGGTATCCACCCCTCCACTTT

J gene: TRBJ2-5
D gene: TRBD1
clone size: many
V gene: TRBV24-1
CDR3 length: 16
CDR3 protein: CATSGYGQGSQETQYF
CDR3 DNA: TGTGCCACCAGTGGTTACGGACAGGGCTCGCAAGAGACCCAGTACTTC

J gene: TRBJ1-2
D gene: NA
clone size: many
V gene: TRBV12-5
CDR3 length: 18
CDR3 protein: CASGLTIGRSHSNYGYTF
CDR3 DNA: TGTGCTAGTGGTTTGACGATAGGACGCAGTCATAGTAACTATGGCTACACCTTC

J gene: TRBJ2-1
D gene: TRBD1
clone size: few
V gene: TRBV28
CDR3 length: 16
CDR3 protein: CASSLPWDRGSNEQFF
CDR3 DNA: TGTGCCAGCAGTTTACCCTGGGACAGGGGAAGCAATGAGCAGTTCTTC

J gene: TRBJ2-1
D gene: TRBD2
clone size: many
V gene: TRBV7-8
CDR3 length: 16
CDR3 protein: CASSLGTSGSLNEQFF
CDR3 DNA: TGTGCCAGCAGCCTCGGGACTAGCGGGAGCCTAAATGAGCAGTTCTTC

J gene: TRBJ2-7
D gene: NA
clone size: many
V gene: TRBV2
CDR3 length: 12
CDR3 protein: CASSEGKYEQYF
CDR3 DNA: TGTGCCAGCAGTGAAGGAAAGTACGAGCAGTACTTC